The 27 T cell receptor beta chains presented below share a single source sample, sequenced in a study of somatic mutations in cytotoxic T cells in rheumatoid arthritis. Some clones are missing from TCRdb's copy, which holds only in-frame ones; the method was immunoSEQ multiplex PCR. The sample holds just over 15,000 clones; roughly 75% are singletons and the top ten take around 15%. Sequencing was carried out using CD8+ T cells sorted from blood. All receptors derive from an adult with rheumatoid arthritis.

The chain couples TRBV30 to TRBJ1-1; possibly TRBD1 for D (5 bases). Trimming pared 2 bases from V and 8 bases from J, leaving 9 bases between. CDR1 GTSNPN and CDR2 SVGIG come from the germline V gene (reference sequence). CDR3 length equals 11 residues. The CDR3 DNA reads as TGTGCCTGGAGTTGGGACTTCGAAGCTTTCTTT. This gives the protein CAWSWDFEAFF.

This chain uses TRBV5-8 with TRBJ2-1; D gene unclear. The CDR3 sequence is 11 residues long. V was clipped by 2 bases and J by 7 bases, with 4 bases between them. Germline-derived CDR1 and CDR2 are SGHTS and YDEGEE. CDR3 nucleotides: TGTGCCAGCAGCTTTTCTAATGAGCAGTTCTTC. This codes for CASSFSNEQFF.

The gene calls are TRBV11-2 and TRBJ1-1; a weak D match, TRBD1 (6 bases). The CDR3 has 13 residues. Germline CDR1 and CDR2: SGHAT and FQNNGV. Between the trimmed V and J ends, which lost 5 bases and 1 base, there was a span of 8 bases. CDR3 sequence: CASSADRNTEAFF. DNA for the CDR3: TGTGCCAGCAGCGCGGACAGGAACACTGAAGCTTTCTTT.

The chain is built from TRBV10-1 and TRBJ2-7; 11 bases fit TRBD1. The ends lost 3 bases at V and 3 bases at J; junction bases unmatched: 4. CDR3 length: 15 residues. Germline assignment: CDR1 WNHNN and CDR2 SYGVQD (reference sequence). The DNA of the CDR3 is TGCGCCAGCAGTGATTGGGGGACAGGGGGCTACGAGCAGTACTTC. Protein sequence: CASSDWGTGGYEQYF.

The J gene is TRBJ1-2, the V gene TRBV5-6; a weak D match, TRBD1 (6 bases). The CDR3 is 16 residues long. V gave up 0 bases and J gave up 6 bases, with 18 bases separating them. Germline loops: CDR1 SGHDT, CDR2 YYEEEE. CDR3 DNA sequence: TGTGCCAGCAGCTTGGGTTGGGGTAGGGACATACATGGCTACACCTTC. Its translation is CASSLGWGRDIHGYTF.

The V call is TRBV30, the J call TRBJ2-3, with D perhaps TRBD1 or TRBD2 (6 bases each). Germline CDR1 reads GTSNPN; CDR2 reads SVGIG (reference sequence). Trimming shortened V by 1 base and J by 2 bases, and 16 bases separated the two germline ends. This CDR3 is 16 amino acids long. The CDR3 protein is CAWSAGAASVTDTQYF. The CDR3 DNA reads TGTGCCTGGAGTGCGGGGGCGGCTTCCGTCACAGATACGCAGTATTTT. Supplemented by reference TRBV30 and TRBJ2-3, the full variable domain reads SQTIHQWPATLVQPVGSPLSLECTVEGTSNPNLYWYRQAAGRGLQLLFYSVGIGQISSEVPQNLSASRPQDRQFILSSKKLLLSDSGFYLCAWSAGAASVTDTQYFGPGTRLTVL.

In regard to this clone: The junction does not match germline at one end; this may be a read error. The chain is built from TRBV4-2 and TRBJ1-2; D ambiguous. The CDR3 has 17 amino acids. In germline, CDR1 is LGHNA, CDR2 YNFKEQ. The CDR3 bases are TGTGCCAGCAGCCTCTCCCATGCAGCTGAATCTCTGGAGGGTCCCATCTTC. Residues: CASSLSHAAESLEGPIF.

The CDR3 DNA follows: TGTGCCAGCAGTCCCGGGGACAGGACCTACGAGCAGTACTTC. Its translation: CASSPGDRTYEQYF. The chain employs TRBV27 and TRBJ2-7, with 8 bases matching TRBD1. Germline CDR1 reads MNHEY; CDR2 reads SMNVEV (reference sequence). V lost 5 bases, J lost 2 bases, and 5 bases stayed unmatched. This CDR3 has 14 residues.

This chain connects TRBV7-8 to TRBJ2-7, with D perhaps assigned TRBD1 or TRBD2 (5 bases each). Germline V gene data show CDR1 as SGHVS and CDR2 as FQNEAQ. The CDR3 is 16 amino acids. The V end lost 5 bases, the J end lost 2 bases, and 19 bases lay between the germline ends. CDR3 loop: CASSPQASRAPYEQYF. As DNA, the CDR3 is TGTGCCAGCAGCCCCCAGGCTAGCAGGGCTCCCTACGAGCAGTACTTC.

The chain uses TRBV13 and TRBJ2-3; D remains unclear. Germline V gene sequence: CDR1 PRHDT, CDR2 FYEKMQ (reference sequence). Trimming pared 5 bases from V and 6 bases from J, leaving 15 bases between. This CDR3 is built from 14 residues. Written as DNA, the CDR3 is TGTGCCAGCAGCCCTCCTGGACCACGGGATACGCAGTATTTT. Its translation is CASSPPGPRDTQYF.

The rearrangement links TRBV6-1 to TRBJ2-1; TRBD2 agrees at 10 bases. The germline V gene encodes CDR1 MNHNS and CDR2 SASEGT. V shed 5 bases and J 5 bases; nucleotides not matched to a gene: 6. The CDR3 is 15 residues long. DNA of the CDR3: TGTGCCAGCAGTATAGCGGGAGGCGCTAACAATGAGCAGTTCTTC. Amino acids: CASSIAGGANNEQFF.

This sequence joins TRBV18 and TRBJ2-7, with a tentative D call TRBD1 (6 bases). From germline, CDR1 is KGHSH and CDR2 LQKENI. The CDR3 totals 15 residues. Trimming took 3 bases from V and 7 from J, leaving 19 bases between them. The CDR3 loop is CASSPLRTVWEEQYF. The DNA of the CDR3 is TGTGCCAGCTCACCTTTAAGGACAGTTTGGGAAGAGCAGTACTTC.

The chain joins TRBV6-4 to TRBJ2-1; 7 bases match TRBD2. This CDR3 contains 14 residues. CDR1 MRHNA and CDR2 SNTAGT come from the germline V gene. Unmatched junction bases numbered 0, after V lost 2 bases and J lost 2 bases. In DNA form, the CDR3 reads TGTGCCAGCAGTGACGGGGGGGCCTACAATGAGCAGTTCTTC. Its translation is CASSDGGAYNEQFF.

The CDR3 here is CASSRDRNYGYTF. The CDR3 DNA sequence: TGTGCCAGCAGTCGGGACAGAAACTATGGCTACACCTTC. The chain links TRBV19 to TRBJ1-2; 7 positions match TRBD1. Germline V lookup: CDR1 LNHDA, CDR2 SQIVND (reference sequence). The CDR3 totals 13 residues. V shed 9 bases and J 2 bases; nucleotides not matched to a gene: 6.

This clone was seen a few times. The V gene is TRBV11-2, the J gene TRBJ2-7; 10 nucleotides match TRBD1. V dropped 1 base and J dropped 6; count of bases not matched to a gene: 6. The germline V gene has CDR1 SGHAT and CDR2 FQNNGV. The CDR3 totals 15 residues. This chain's CDR3 is CASSLVGTGATEQYF. The CDR3 DNA reads TGTGCCAGCAGCTTAGTGGGGACAGGGGCCACCGAGCAGTACTTC.

This rearrangement joins TRBV5-4 to TRBJ2-5; TRBD2 aligns across 13 bases. Germline V gene lookup returns CDR1 SGHNT and CDR2 YYREEE (reference sequence). The CDR3 runs to 15 residues. Trimming cost V 2 bases and J 6 bases; bases outside gene matches: 4. The CDR3 protein is CASSLLAGGDQTQYF. For the CDR3, the DNA is TGTGCCAGCAGCTTACTAGCGGGGGGGGATCAGACCCAGTACTTC.

The chain couples TRBV13 to TRBJ2-3; TRBD1 might be the D (5 bases). The V end was cut by 3 bases, the J end by 7 bases, with 11 bases between. The germline gives CDR1 PRHDT, CDR2 FYEKMQ (reference sequence). CDR3 size: 13 residues. The DNA for the CDR3 is TGTGCCAGCAGCTTGGGAACGGACAATACGCAGTATTTT. Translated, it gives CASSLGTDNTQYF.

The genes are TRBV6-5 and TRBJ2-3; 8 positions match TRBD2. The CDR3 extends over 14 amino acids. Germline loops: CDR1 MNHEY, CDR2 SVGAGI. The ends lost 6 bases at V and 2 bases at J; junction bases unmatched: 4. The CDR3 loop reads CASRLAGSTDTQYF. The DNA of the CDR3 is TGTGCCAGCAGGCTAGCGGGCTCCACAGATACGCAGTATTTT.

The chain uses TRBV27 and TRBJ2-1, with 8 bases that match TRBD2. V was clipped by 2 bases and J by 7 bases; unmatched bases: 10. The CDR3 runs to 16 residues. Germline values: CDR1 MNHEY, CDR2 SMNVEV (reference sequence). The CDR3 region is CASSLQPGGPENEQFF. The CDR3 coding sequence is TGTGCCAGCAGTTTACAGCCGGGAGGGCCGGAGAATGAGCAGTTCTTC.

The V gene is TRBV19, the J gene TRBJ1-1; maybe TRBD1 (6 bases). CDR3 length: 15 residues. Trimming stripped 6 bases from V and 4 bases from J, with 18 bases between. Germline-derived CDR1 and CDR2 are LNHDA and SQIVND (reference sequence). The CDR3 sequence is CASSLTGTSGTEAFF. DNA for the CDR3: TGTGCCAGTAGCCTTACCGGGACAAGTGGCACTGAAGCTTTCTTT.

The chain carries TRBV5-4 and TRBJ2-1; 8 bases line up with TRBD2. Per germline, CDR1 SGHNT and CDR2 YYREEE (reference sequence). Germline trimming cut 4 bases from V and 5 bases from J; bases unmatched to any gene: 8. This CDR3 spans 15 amino acids. CDR3 DNA sequence: TGTGCCAGCAGCGTAAGCGGGGGCGAAAACAATGAGCAGTTCTTC. Translating it yields CASSVSGGENNEQFF.

V is TRBV11-2 and J is TRBJ2-7; the D is unclear. From germline, CDR1 is SGHAT and CDR2 FQNNGV. V lost 6 bases and J 0 bases, leaving 12 bases between the germline ends. The CDR3 is 14 residues long. The CDR3 nucleotides are TGTGCCAGCAGGGCCACTTACTCCTCCTACGAGCAGTACTTC. It is translated as CASRATYSSYEQYF.

This rearrangement joins TRBV5-8 to TRBJ1-5; no clear D gene. In germline, CDR1 is SGHTS, CDR2 YDEGEE. There are 14 residues in the CDR3. Trimming took off 7 bases at V and 0 bases at J, with 11 bases between the two ends. The CDR3 loop is CASSNRDSNQPQHF. CDR3 coding DNA: TGTGCCAGCTCTAATCGGGATAGCAATCAGCCCCAGCATTTT.

The chain recombines TRBV11-3 with TRBJ2-7; possibly TRBD2 for D (6 bases). The germline gives CDR1 SGHNT, CDR2 YENEEA. V lost 4 bases and J lost 2, with 12 bases in between. This CDR3 is built from 14 residues. CDR3 residues: CASSSREVPYEQYF. CDR3 nucleotides: TGTGCCAGCAGCTCCAGGGAGGTCCCCTACGAGCAGTACTTC.

The rearrangement links TRBV6-1 to TRBJ2-7; 11 bases align to TRBD1. The CDR3 has 15 residues. Germline CDR1 reads MNHNS; CDR2 reads SASEGT. Unmatched junction bases numbered 5, after V lost 7 bases and J lost 0 bases. The CDR3 coding sequence is TGTGCCAGCAATGGACAGGGGGCAATCTCCTACGAGCAGTACTTC. Translation gives CASNGQGAISYEQYF.

This rearrangement joins TRBV5-1 to TRBJ2-7, with 8 bases lining up with TRBD1. V was clipped by 1 base and J by 5 bases; unmatched bases: 5. The CDR3 has 14 amino acids. Germline V lookup: CDR1 SGHRS, CDR2 YFSETQ. CDR3 DNA sequence: TGCGCCAGCAGCTTGTCGACAGGGGTCCACGAGCAGTACTTC. Encoded protein: CASSLSTGVHEQYF.

The chain joins TRBV27 to TRBJ2-1, with 11 bases fitting TRBD2. The CDR3 contains 15 residues. The V gene's germline CDR1 is MNHEY and CDR2 SMNVEV (reference sequence). Trimming took 4 bases from V and 8 from J; bases not matched to a gene: 7. The chain's CDR3 is CASSSLAGGLHEQFF. CDR3 DNA sequence: TGTGCCAGCAGTTCGTTAGCGGGAGGGCTTCATGAGCAGTTCTTC.